One sample yielded the 29 T cell receptor beta chains listed below, sequenced in a study of blood T cell repertoires in COVID-19. The repertoire was sequenced with immunoSEQ multiplex PCR; TCRdb's copy has only in-frame clones and lacks some. The sample holds tens of thousands of clones, 75% to 90% seen once. The material sequenced was peripheral blood. Receptor source: a human donor with acute or convalescent COVID-19. The donor label of this sample is uncertain.

V is TRBV9 and J is TRBJ2-7, with a possible D match to TRBD2 (5 bases). Germline V CDR1 and CDR2: SGDLS, YYNGEE. Trimming pared 3 bases from V and 7 bases from J, leaving 20 bases between. The CDR3 totals 15 residues. The CDR3 protein is CASSATGEPSREQYF. The DNA of the CDR3 is TGTGCCAGCAGCGCCACTGGGGAGCCATCTCGGGAGCAGTACTTC.

J is TRBJ1-1 and V is TRBV10-3; perhaps TRBD1 as D (5 bases). There are 15 residues in the CDR3. V dropped 0 bases and J dropped 4 bases, with 12 bases sitting between them. Germline V gene sequence: CDR1 ENHRY, CDR2 SYGVKD. The CDR3 bases are TGTGCCATCAGTGAGTCTAAGCCAGGGCTCACTGAAGCTTTCTTT. It translates to CAISESKPGLTEAFF.

In its sample, this clone was seen a few times. The chain joins TRBV6-6 to TRBJ1-2; no definite D call. Germline CDR1 MNHNY, CDR2 SVGAGI (reference sequence). This CDR3 contains 12 residues. With 5 bases removed from V and 13 bases from J, the gap between germline ends came to 17 bases. The CDR3 region is CASSILGMGTTF. CDR3 nucleotide sequence: TGTGCCAGCAGTATTCTCGGGATGGGCACCACCTTC.

The chain employs TRBV2 and TRBJ1-2; no firm D call. From germline, CDR1 is SNHLY and CDR2 FYNNEI. The CDR3 contains 14 residues. Trimming took 6 bases from V and 3 from J, leaving 14 bases between them. The CDR3 reads CASRPDGVDYGYTF. CDR3 DNA sequence: TGTGCCAGCAGGCCGGACGGGGTCGACTATGGCTACACCTTC.

V usage is TRBV4-3 and J usage is TRBJ2-6; D possibly corresponds to TRBD1 (6 bases). Germline CDR1 and CDR2: LGHNA and YSLEER. This CDR3 spans 18 amino acids. The V end lost 0 bases, the J end lost 0 bases, and 12 bases lay between the germline ends. CDR3 in amino acids: CASSQDRTRGSGANVLTF. CDR3 DNA sequence: TGCGCCAGCAGCCAAGATCGGACCAGGGGCTCTGGGGCCAACGTCCTGACTTTC.

The J gene is TRBJ1-5, the V gene TRBV19; D is possibly TRBD1 (6 bases). Trimming cost V 5 bases and J 6 bases, with 23 bases left between them. The V gene's germline CDR1 is LNHDA and CDR2 SQIVND (reference sequence). The CDR3 is made up of 17 amino acids. The CDR3 region has the DNA TGTGCCAGTAGTCTCAAGTGGGGGGGCTCGGGCGGTCAGCCCCAGCATTTT. Its protein is CASSLKWGGSGGQPQHF.

This clone appeared a few times. V is TRBV5-1 and J is TRBJ2-2; 10 bases are a match to TRBD2. The CDR3 runs 18 residues. V was pared by 0 bases and J by 0 bases, with 5 bases of the junction left unmatched. Germline assignment: CDR1 SGHRS and CDR2 YFSETQ. The CDR3 DNA reads as TGCGCCAGCAGCTTGGGGGCTAGCGGGAGCGCGAACACCGGGGAGCTGTTTTTT. Its protein product is CASSLGASGSANTGELFF.

The gene calls are TRBV5-1 and TRBJ2-3; the match to TRBD2 covers 7 bases. The CDR3 sequence is 16 residues long. Germline V lookup: CDR1 SGHRS, CDR2 YFSETQ. The V and J ends lost 0 bases and 0 bases, in that order; junction bases with no gene match: 4. CDR3 region: CASSLADSGSTDTQYF. The CDR3, as DNA: TGCGCCAGCAGCTTGGCCGATAGCGGGAGCACAGATACGCAGTATTTT. The variable domain in full, completed from reference TRBV5-1 and TRBJ2-3, reads KAGVTQTPRYLIKTRGQQVTLSCSPISGHRSVSWYQQTPGQGLQFLFEYFSETQRNKGNFPGRFSGRQFSNSRSEMNVSTLELGDSALYLCASSLADSGSTDTQYFGPGTRLTVL.

The V gene is TRBV7-2, the J gene TRBJ2-3, with 9 nucleotides matching TRBD1. CDR3 length equals 17 residues. Per germline, CDR1 SGHTA and CDR2 FQGNSA. Trimming took 5 bases from V and 4 from J; bases not matched to a gene: 13. The CDR3 loop reads CASSPFWGTGLADTQYF. The CDR3 DNA follows: TGTGCCAGCAGCCCGTTTTGGGGGACAGGGTTAGCAGATACGCAGTATTTT.

This chain uses TRBV25-1 with TRBJ1-4; 10 nucleotides line up with TRBD1. Germline V gene lookup returns CDR1 MGHDK and CDR2 SYGVNS. Trimming cost V 8 bases and J 10 bases; bases outside gene matches: 10. The CDR3 loop spans 14 amino acids. CDR3 bases: TGTGCCAGCCGAGACAGGGGGCTTTCGGGAAAACTGTTTTTT. Translating gives CASRDRGLSGKLFF. The full variable domain, its missing parts supplied by reference TRBV25-1 and TRBJ1-4, is EADIYQTPRYLVIGTGKKITLECSQTMGHDKMYWYQQDPGMELHLIHYSYGVNSTEKGDLSSESTVSRIRTEHFPLTLESARPSHTSQYLCASRDRGLSGKLFFGSGTQLSVL.

This chain uses TRBV11-3 with TRBJ1-1; the match to TRBD1 covers 9 bases. V lost 3 bases and J lost 0; bases outside the gene matches: 11. This CDR3 comprises 18 residues. Germline V CDR1 and CDR2: SGHNT, YENEEA. CDR3 DNA: TGTGCCAGCAGCTTCGCCGACAGGGGGATCGCGCTGAACACTGAAGCTTTCTTT. It yields the protein CASSFADRGIALNTEAFF.

The CDR3 DNA sequence: TGTGCCAGCAGCCGCCCAGCGGGGGGTTACACAGATACGCAGTATTTT. Encoded protein: CASSRPAGGYTDTQYF. The gene calls are TRBV3-1 (or the pseudogene TRBV3-2) and TRBJ2-3; 9 bases fit TRBD2. There are 16 residues in the CDR3. The germline V gene encodes CDR1 LGHDT and CDR2 YNNKEL (reference sequence). V was pared by 4 bases and J by 2 bases, with 7 bases of the junction left unmatched.

The V and J genes are TRBV28 and TRBJ2-3, with D possibly matching TRBD2 (6 bases). Between the trimmed V and J ends, which lost 3 bases and 4 bases, there was a span of 20 bases. Germline V lookup: CDR1 MDHEN, CDR2 SYDVKM. The CDR3 contains 17 residues. The CDR3 DNA is TGTGCCAGCAGTTTGGGGACTGGGGGAGGACGCGCAGATACGCAGTATTTT. Its protein product is CASSLGTGGGRADTQYF. Supplemented by reference TRBV28 and TRBJ2-3, the full variable domain reads DVKVTQSSRYLVKRTGEKVFLECVQDMDHENMFWYRQDPGLGLRLIYFSYDVKMKEKGDIPEGYSVSREKKERFSLILESASTNQTSMYLCASSLGTGGGRADTQYFGPGTRLTVL.

The V call is TRBV19, the J call TRBJ1-5, with D possibly being TRBD1 (5 bases). CDR1 and CDR2 from the germline V gene are LNHDA and SQIVND (reference sequence). The V end lost 3 bases, the J end lost 1 base, and 10 bases lay between the germline ends. This CDR3 comprises 15 residues. This chain's CDR3 is CASSIGGMSNQPQHF. The CDR3 nucleotides are TGTGCCAGTAGTATCGGGGGGATGAGCAATCAGCCCCAGCATTTT.

CDR3 nucleotides: TGTGCCAGTGAACGGGGACAGGGCGGCGAGCAGTACTTC. This sequence encodes CASERGQGGEQYF. The chain is built from TRBV2 and TRBJ2-7, with 9 bases that match TRBD1. Germline CDR1 and CDR2: SNHLY and FYNNEI. This CDR3 has 13 amino acids. J gave up 6 bases and V 9 bases, and 9 bases lay outside the gene matches.

J is TRBJ1-2 and V is TRBV19; maybe TRBD1 (6 bases). The germline V and J ends were trimmed by 11 bases and 4 bases, with 14 bases remaining between them. This CDR3 contains 12 residues. The germline V gene encodes CDR1 LNHDA and CDR2 SQIVND (reference sequence). The CDR3 reads CASTDRFYGYTF. CDR3 nucleotides: TGTGCCTCGACGGACAGATTCTATGGCTACACCTTC. The full variable domain, with the rest looked up from reference TRBV19 and TRBJ1-2, is DGGITQSPKYLFRKEGQNVTLSCEQNLNHDAMYWYRQDPGQGLRLIYYSQIVNDFQKGDIAEGYSVSREKKESFPLTVTSAQKNPTAFYLCASTDRFYGYTFGSGTRLTVV.

This chain connects TRBV9 to TRBJ1-2, with 11 positions matching TRBD1. Per germline, CDR1 SGDLS and CDR2 YYNGEE. J lost 4 bases, V lost 4 bases, and 6 bases had no gene match. This CDR3 has 15 residues. The CDR3: CASSPAGTGGYGYTF. Written as DNA, the CDR3 is TGTGCCAGCAGCCCAGCGGGGACAGGGGGCTATGGCTACACCTTC.

This clone was found a few times. This sequence joins TRBV4-1 and TRBJ2-1; D is perhaps TRBD1 (5 bases). Germline V gene lookup returns CDR1 MGHRA and CDR2 YSYEKL. The germline V and J ends were trimmed by 0 bases and 3 bases, with 18 bases remaining between them. The CDR3 length is 18 residues. CDR3 DNA sequence: TGCGCCAGCAGCCAAGATCAAAGGGGCGGCGGAGTCTACAATGAGCAGTTCTTC. The encoded protein is CASSQDQRGGGVYNEQFF.

The V gene is TRBV27, the J gene TRBJ2-1; 13 nucleotides agree with TRBD2. The junction had 2 bases not matched to a gene; V was cut back by 0 bases and J by 9 bases. This CDR3 contains 15 residues. The germline CDR1 and CDR2 sequences are MNHEY and SMNVEV (reference sequence). The DNA for the CDR3 is TGTGCCAGCAGTTTATCGGGACTAGCGGGGATTGAGCAGTTCTTC. Translated: CASSLSGLAGIEQFF.

Only a few counts were recorded for this clone. The chain recombines TRBV7-3 with TRBJ2-6, with a possible D match to TRBD1 (6 bases). The CDR3 runs to 17 residues. The V end lost 5 bases, the J end lost 0 bases, and 14 bases lay between the germline ends. Per germline, CDR1 SGHTA and CDR2 FQGTGA. CDR3 sequence reads: CASSQGTLSSGANVLTF. CDR3 nucleotides: TGTGCCAGCAGCCAGGGGACCCTCAGCTCTGGGGCCAACGTCCTGACTTTC.

This clone is a singleton in its sample. This sequence joins TRBV19 and TRBJ1-1; D is uncertain. CDR3 length equals 14 residues. Germline CDR1 LNHDA, CDR2 SQIVND (reference sequence). Trimming cost V 6 bases and J 0 bases, with 11 bases left between them. The CDR3 DNA reads TGTGCCAGTAGCATTCAGTCGATGAACACTGAAGCTTTCTTT. Translating gives CASSIQSMNTEAFF.

The CDR3 DNA follows: TGTGCCAGCAGCTTGACTTCGACAGGGATCGCCTACGAGCAGTACTTC. It translates to CASSLTSTGIAYEQYF. The V and J genes are TRBV11-1 and TRBJ2-7; 7 bases agree with TRBD1. Germline-derived CDR1 and CDR2 are SGHAT and FQDESV (reference sequence). V was clipped by 3 bases and J by 2 bases; unmatched bases: 10. The CDR3 has 16 residues.

This clone was seen only once. The V call is TRBV5-1, the J call TRBJ1-2, with 8 bases fitting TRBD1. V was pared by 3 bases and J by 1 base, with 2 bases of the junction left unmatched. Germline V gives CDR1 SGHRS, CDR2 YFSETQ. This CDR3 is built from 14 residues. CDR3 sequence (DNA): TGCGCCAGCAGCTATGGACAGGGTAACTATGGCTACACCTTC. Protein sequence: CASSYGQGNYGYTF.

The genes are TRBV6-2 or TRBV6-3 and TRBJ1-1; D perhaps matches TRBD1 (6 bases). Germline CDR1 and CDR2: MNHEY and SVGEGT. The CDR3 has 14 residues. V lost 5 bases and J 4 bases, leaving 14 bases between the germline ends. The CDR3 DNA follows: TGTGCCAGCAGTAGGAGGGGGGAGGGCACTGAAGCTTTCTTT. Encoded protein: CASSRRGEGTEAFF.

This chain connects TRBV6-2 or TRBV6-3 to TRBJ2-2, with a weak D call TRBD1 (5 bases). Germline lookup yields CDR1 MNHEY and CDR2 SVGEGT. Deletions cut 2 bases from V and 4 bases from J, with 8 bases between. The CDR3 is 14 amino acids. The CDR3 DNA is TGTGCCAGCAGTTACAGGACAATCACCGGGGAGCTGTTTTTT. The encoded protein is CASSYRTITGELFF.

V usage is TRBV15 and J usage is TRBJ2-3, with 12 bases matching TRBD2. V trimming: 2 bases; J trimming: 3 bases; junction bases outside the gene matches: 6. CDR3 size: 17 residues. Germline V CDR1 and CDR2: LNHNV, YYDKDF (reference sequence). CDR3 region: CATSRPTSGSLTDTQYF. As DNA, the CDR3 is TGTGCCACCAGCAGACCGACTAGCGGGAGTTTGACAGATACGCAGTATTTT.

This chain joins TRBV28 and TRBJ1-5; TRBD1 matches 8 bases. Germline CDR1 and CDR2: MDHEN and SYDVKM. Losses at the gene ends were 2 bases for V and 7 bases for J; bases not matched to a gene: 7. This CDR3 is 15 amino acids long. CDR3 coding DNA: TGTGCCAGCAGTTTAAGTATCAGGGGGCGACAGCCCCAGCATTTT. This encodes CASSLSIRGRQPQHF.

The rearrangement uses TRBV20-1 and TRBJ1-5, with D perhaps TRBD1 (5 bases). Germline-derived CDR1 and CDR2 are DFQATT and SNEGSKA (reference sequence). The CDR3 is 16 residues long. Trimming pared 3 bases from V and 1 base from J, leaving 16 bases between. The CDR3 protein is CSASQGGILSNQPQHF. DNA for the CDR3: TGCAGTGCTAGTCAGGGAGGGATCCTAAGCAATCAGCCCCAGCATTTT.

This chain uses TRBV18 with TRBJ1-4, with D perhaps TRBD1 (6 bases). Germline loops: CDR1 KGHSH, CDR2 LQKENI. Trimming shortened V by 3 bases and J by 6 bases, and 20 bases separated the two germline ends. The CDR3 totals 17 residues. The CDR3: CASSPFPPDRSDEKLFF. The CDR3 DNA reads TGTGCCAGCTCACCTTTCCCTCCAGACAGGTCTGATGAAAAACTGTTTTTT.